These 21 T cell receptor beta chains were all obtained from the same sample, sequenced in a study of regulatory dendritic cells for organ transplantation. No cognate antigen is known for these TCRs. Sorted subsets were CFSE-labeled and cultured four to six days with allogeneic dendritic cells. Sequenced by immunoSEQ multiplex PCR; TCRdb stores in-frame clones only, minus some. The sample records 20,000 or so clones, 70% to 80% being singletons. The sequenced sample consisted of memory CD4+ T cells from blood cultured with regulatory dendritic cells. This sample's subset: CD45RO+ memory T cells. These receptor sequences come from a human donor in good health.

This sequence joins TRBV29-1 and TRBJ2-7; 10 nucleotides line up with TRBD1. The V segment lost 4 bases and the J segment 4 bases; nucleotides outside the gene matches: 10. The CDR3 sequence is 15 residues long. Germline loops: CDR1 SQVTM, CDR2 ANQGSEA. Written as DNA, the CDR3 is TGCAGCGTTGCCCCCTGGACAGGGGGTCCGTACGAGCAGTACTTC. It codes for CSVAPWTGGPYEQYF.

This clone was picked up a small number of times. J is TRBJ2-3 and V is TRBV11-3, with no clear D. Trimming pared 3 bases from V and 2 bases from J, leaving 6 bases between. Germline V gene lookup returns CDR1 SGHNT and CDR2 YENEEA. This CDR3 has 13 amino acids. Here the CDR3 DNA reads TGTGCCAGCAGCTTCAGCTTCACAGATACGCAGTATTTT. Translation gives CASSFSFTDTQYF.

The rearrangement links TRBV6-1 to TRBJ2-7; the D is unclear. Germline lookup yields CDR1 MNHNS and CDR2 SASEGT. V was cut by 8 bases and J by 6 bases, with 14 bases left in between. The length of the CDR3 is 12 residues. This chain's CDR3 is CASPSRTSEQYF. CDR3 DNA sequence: TGTGCCAGCCCAAGCAGGACCTCCGAGCAGTACTTC.

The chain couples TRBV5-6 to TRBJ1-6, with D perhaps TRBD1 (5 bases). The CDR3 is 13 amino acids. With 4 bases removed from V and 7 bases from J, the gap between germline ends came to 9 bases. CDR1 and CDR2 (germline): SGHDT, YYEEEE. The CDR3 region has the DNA TGTGCCAGCAGCCCCGGGGACAATTCACCCCTCCACTTT. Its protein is CASSPGDNSPLHF.

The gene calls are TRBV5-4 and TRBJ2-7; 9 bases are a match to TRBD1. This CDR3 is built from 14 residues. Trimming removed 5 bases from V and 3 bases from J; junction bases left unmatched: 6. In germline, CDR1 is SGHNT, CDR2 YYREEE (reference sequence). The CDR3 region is CASRRRDRVYEQYF. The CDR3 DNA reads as TGTGCCAGCAGGCGCCGGGACAGGGTCTACGAGCAGTACTTC.

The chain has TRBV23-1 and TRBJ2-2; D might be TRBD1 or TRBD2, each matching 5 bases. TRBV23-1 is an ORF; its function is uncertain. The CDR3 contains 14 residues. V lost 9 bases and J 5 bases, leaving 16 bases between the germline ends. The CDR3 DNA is TGCGCCAGACAACCGGGACGGAGGACCGGGGAGCTGTTTTTT. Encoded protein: CARQPGRRTGELFF.

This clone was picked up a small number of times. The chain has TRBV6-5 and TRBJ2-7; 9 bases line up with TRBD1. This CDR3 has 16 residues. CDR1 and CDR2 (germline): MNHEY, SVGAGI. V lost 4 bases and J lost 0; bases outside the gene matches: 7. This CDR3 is CASSSLTGGLSYEQYF. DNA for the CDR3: TGTGCCAGCAGTTCACTAACAGGGGGCCTCTCCTACGAGCAGTACTTC.

CDR3 protein: CASSRDYQTSQPQHF. In DNA form, the CDR3 reads TGTGCCAGCAGCAGGGACTACCAAACGAGTCAGCCCCAGCATTTT. The rearrangement joins TRBV2 to TRBJ1-5; D might be TRBD1 (5 bases). This CDR3 contains 15 residues. V was cut by 6 bases and J by 6 bases, with 18 bases left in between. Germline V gives CDR1 SNHLY, CDR2 FYNNEI.

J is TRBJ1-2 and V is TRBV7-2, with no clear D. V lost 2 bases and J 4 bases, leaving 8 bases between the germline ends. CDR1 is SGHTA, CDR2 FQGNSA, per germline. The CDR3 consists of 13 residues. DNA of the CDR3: TGTGCCAGCAGCTTATACTCTGGCTATGGCTACACCTTC. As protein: CASSLYSGYGYTF.

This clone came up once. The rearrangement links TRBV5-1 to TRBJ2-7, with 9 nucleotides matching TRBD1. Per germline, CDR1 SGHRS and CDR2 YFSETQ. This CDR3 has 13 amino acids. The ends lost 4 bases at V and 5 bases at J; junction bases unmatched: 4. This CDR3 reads CASSRDRADEQYF. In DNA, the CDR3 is TGCGCCAGCAGCAGGGACAGGGCAGACGAGCAGTACTTC.

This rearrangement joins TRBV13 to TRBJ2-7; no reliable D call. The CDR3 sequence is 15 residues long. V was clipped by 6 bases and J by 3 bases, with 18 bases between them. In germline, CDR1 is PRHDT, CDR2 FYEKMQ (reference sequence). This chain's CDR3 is CASSEFPEWLYEQYF. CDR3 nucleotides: TGTGCCAGCAGTGAATTCCCAGAGTGGCTCTACGAGCAGTACTTC.

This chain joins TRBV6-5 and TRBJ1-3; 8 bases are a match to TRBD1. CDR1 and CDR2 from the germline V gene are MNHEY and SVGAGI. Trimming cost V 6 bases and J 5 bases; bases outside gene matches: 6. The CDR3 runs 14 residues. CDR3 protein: CASSTGQARNTIYF. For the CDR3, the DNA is TGTGCCAGCAGCACGGGACAGGCGCGAAACACCATATATTTT.

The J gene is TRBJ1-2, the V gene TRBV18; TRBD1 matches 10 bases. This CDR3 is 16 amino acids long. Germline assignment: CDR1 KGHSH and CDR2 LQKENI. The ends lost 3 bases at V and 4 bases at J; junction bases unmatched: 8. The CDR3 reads CASSPRDRGRPYGYTF. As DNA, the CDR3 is TGTGCCAGCTCACCGAGAGACAGGGGGCGCCCCTATGGCTACACCTTC.

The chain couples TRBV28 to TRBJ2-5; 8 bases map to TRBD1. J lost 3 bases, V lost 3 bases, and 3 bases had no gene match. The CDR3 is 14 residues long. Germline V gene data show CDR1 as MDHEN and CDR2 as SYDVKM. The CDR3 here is CASSLQGAKETQYF. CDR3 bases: TGTGCCAGCAGTTTGCAGGGGGCGAAAGAGACCCAGTACTTC. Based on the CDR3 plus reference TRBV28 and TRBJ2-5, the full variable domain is DVKVTQSSRYLVKRTGEKVFLECVQDMDHENMFWYRQDPGLGLRLIYFSYDVKMKEKGDIPEGYSVSREKKERFSLILESASTNQTSMYLCASSLQGAKETQYFGPGTRLLVL.

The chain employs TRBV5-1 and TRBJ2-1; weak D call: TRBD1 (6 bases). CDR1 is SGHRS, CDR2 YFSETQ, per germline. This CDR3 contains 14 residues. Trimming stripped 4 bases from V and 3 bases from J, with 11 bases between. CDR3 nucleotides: TGCGCCAGCAGCCCAGGGGTCCTCTACAATGAGCAGTTCTTC. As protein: CASSPGVLYNEQFF.

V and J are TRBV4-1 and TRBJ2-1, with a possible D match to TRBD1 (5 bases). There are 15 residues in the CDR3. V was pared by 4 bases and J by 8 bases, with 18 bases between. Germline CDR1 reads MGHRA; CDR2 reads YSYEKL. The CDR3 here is CASSRRPLGLDEQFF. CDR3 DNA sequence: TGCGCCAGCAGCCGGCGCCCGCTGGGGCTGGATGAGCAGTTCTTC.

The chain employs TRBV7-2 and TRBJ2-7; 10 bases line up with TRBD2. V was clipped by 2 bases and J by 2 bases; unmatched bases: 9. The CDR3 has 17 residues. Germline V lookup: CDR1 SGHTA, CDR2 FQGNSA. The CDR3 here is CASSLIIAGGRPYEQYF. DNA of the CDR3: TGTGCCAGCAGCTTAATAATAGCGGGGGGCCGGCCCTACGAGCAGTACTTC.

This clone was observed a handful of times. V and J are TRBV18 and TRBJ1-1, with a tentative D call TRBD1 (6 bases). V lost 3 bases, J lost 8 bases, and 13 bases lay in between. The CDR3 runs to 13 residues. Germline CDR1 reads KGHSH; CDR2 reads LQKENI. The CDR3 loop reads CASSPDGQGEAFF. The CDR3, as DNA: TGTGCCAGCTCACCCGACGGTCAGGGGGAAGCTTTCTTT.

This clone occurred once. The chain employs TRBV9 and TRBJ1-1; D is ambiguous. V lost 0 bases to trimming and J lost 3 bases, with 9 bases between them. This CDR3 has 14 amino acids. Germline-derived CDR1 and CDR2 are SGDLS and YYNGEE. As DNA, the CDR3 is TGTGCCAGCAGCGTAGTAGGGTGGGACACTGAAGCTTTCTTT. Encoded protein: CASSVVGWDTEAFF.

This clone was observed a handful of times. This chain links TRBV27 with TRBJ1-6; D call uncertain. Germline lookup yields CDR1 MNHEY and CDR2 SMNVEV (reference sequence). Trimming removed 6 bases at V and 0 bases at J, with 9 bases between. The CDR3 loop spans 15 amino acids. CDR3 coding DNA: TGTGCCAGCAGCCTCCTTAGCTCCTATAATTCACCCCTCCACTTT. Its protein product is CASSLLSSYNSPLHF.

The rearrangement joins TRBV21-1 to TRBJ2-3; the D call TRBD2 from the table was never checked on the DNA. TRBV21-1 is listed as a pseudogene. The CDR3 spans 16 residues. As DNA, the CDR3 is TGTGCCAGCAGCAAAGCTGCGGGGCGAGTAACAGATACGCAGTATTTT. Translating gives CASSKAAGRVTDTQYF.